Each of the 8 T cell receptor beta chains below was sequenced from the same sample in a study of pediatric ulcerative colitis. Clones were sequenced by immunoSEQ multiplex PCR, and TCRdb holds only the in-frame ones, with some missing. The profile shows about 14,000 clones, 75% to 90% of them singletons. Sequencing was carried out using blood. These receptors all come from a boy between 10 and 17 years old with moderate ulcerative colitis.

About this clone: The CDR3 carries no conserved terminal phenylalanine or tryptophan, so it likely arises from a read error. It is unclear where the CDR3 begins or ends on the DNA, so no DNA is shown, and the CDR3 is as TCRdb lists it. The chain couples TRBV5-8 to TRBJ1-4. The CDR3 is 14 amino acids long, termini counted. In germline, CDR1 is SGHTS, CDR2 YDEGEE. This CDR3 reads CASSQGLVTEGTLD.

V is TRBV5-6 and J is TRBJ1-1; perhaps TRBD1 as D (5 bases). The ends were cut back, 4 bases at V and 4 bases at J, with 11 bases in the middle. This CDR3 is built from 13 residues. From germline, CDR1 is SGHDT and CDR2 YYEEEE. Written as DNA, the CDR3 is TGTGCCAGCAGCAACGTGGGGGGCACTGAAGCTTTCTTT. It codes for CASSNVGGTEAFF.

This clone was seen once. The V gene is TRBV20-1, the J gene TRBJ2-3; no reliable D call. The CDR3 consists of 11 residues. Germline V CDR1 and CDR2: DFQATT, SNEGSKA (reference sequence). V was pared by 5 bases and J by 4 bases, with 7 bases between. The chain's CDR3 is CSAHSSDTQYF. In DNA, the CDR3 is TGCAGTGCTCATAGTTCAGATACGCAGTATTTT.

V gene TRBV13 combines with J gene TRBJ2-1; TRBD1 matches 9 bases. The length of the CDR3 is 15 residues. V was pared by 2 bases and J by 8 bases, with 7 bases of the junction left unmatched. From germline, CDR1 is PRHDT and CDR2 FYEKMQ (reference sequence). The CDR3: CASSLRGGQGYEQFF. CDR3 DNA: TGTGCCAGCAGCTTAAGGGGGGGACAGGGCTATGAGCAGTTCTTC. Variable domain in full (rest from reference TRBV13 and TRBJ2-1): AAGVIQSPRHLIKEKRETATLKCYPIPRHDTVYWYQQGPGQDPQFLISFYEKMQSDKGSIPDRFSAQQFSDYHSELNMSSLELGDSALYFCASSLRGGQGYEQFFGPGTRLTVL.

This chain links TRBV7-8 with TRBJ1-5; 8 positions agree with TRBD1. Trimming cost V 3 bases and J 3 bases; bases outside gene matches: 7. The CDR3 covers 16 residues. From germline, CDR1 is SGHVS and CDR2 FQNEAQ. The CDR3 protein is CASSLEGQGNNQPQHF. DNA of the CDR3: TGTGCCAGCAGCTTGGAAGGACAGGGTAACAATCAGCCCCAGCATTTT.

The CDR3 here is CASRSWRESTDTQYF. The CDR3 nucleotides read TGTGCCAGCCGCTCCTGGCGGGAAAGCACAGATACGCAGTATTTT. The chain uses TRBV11-2 and TRBJ2-3, with a possible D match to TRBD2 (6 bases). CDR1 and CDR2 (germline): SGHAT, FQNNGV. V gave up 8 bases and J gave up 0 bases, with 15 bases separating them. The CDR3 totals 15 residues.

The chain carries TRBV6-5 and TRBJ1-4; no firm D call. The V end lost 6 bases, the J end lost 8 bases, and 13 bases lay between the germline ends. The CDR3 covers 13 residues. CDR1 is MNHEY, CDR2 SVGAGI, per germline. Here the CDR3 DNA reads TGTGCCAGCAGACGGAGCTCGGGGGAAAAACTGTTTTTT. It translates to CASRRSSGEKLFF.

V and J are TRBV7-2 and TRBJ1-2; 7 bases are a match to TRBD1. This CDR3 has 15 residues. V was pared by 1 base and J by 7 bases, with 9 bases of the junction left unmatched. Per the germline V gene, CDR1 is SGHTA and CDR2 is FQGNSA. The CDR3 here is CASSLDRARGTGYTF. CDR3 DNA: TGTGCCAGCAGCTTAGATAGGGCCAGGGGGACTGGCTACACCTTC.